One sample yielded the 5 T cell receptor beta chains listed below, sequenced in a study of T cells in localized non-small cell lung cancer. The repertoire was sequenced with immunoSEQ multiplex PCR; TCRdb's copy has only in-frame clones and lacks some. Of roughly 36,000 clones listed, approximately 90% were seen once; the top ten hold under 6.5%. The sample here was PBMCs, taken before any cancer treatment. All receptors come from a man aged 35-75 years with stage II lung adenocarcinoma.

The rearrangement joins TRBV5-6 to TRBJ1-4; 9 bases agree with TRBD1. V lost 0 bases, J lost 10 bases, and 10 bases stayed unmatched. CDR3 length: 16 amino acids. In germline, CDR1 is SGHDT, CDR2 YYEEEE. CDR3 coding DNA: TGTGCCAGCAGCTTGGTAATGGGACAGGGTCGAGGAAAACTGTTTTTT. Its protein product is CASSLVMGQGRGKLFF.

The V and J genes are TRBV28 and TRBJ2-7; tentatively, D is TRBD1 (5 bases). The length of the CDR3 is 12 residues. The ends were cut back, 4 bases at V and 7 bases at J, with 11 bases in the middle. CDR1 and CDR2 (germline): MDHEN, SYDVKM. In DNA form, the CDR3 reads TGTGCCAGCAGTTGGGGCATGGGGGAGCAGTACTTC. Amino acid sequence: CASSWGMGEQYF.

CDR3 nucleotide sequence: TGTGCCAGCTCACCAAAAGACAGGCACGAGACCCAGTACTTC. This translates into CASSPKDRHETQYF. The gene calls are TRBV18 and TRBJ2-5, with D perhaps matching TRBD1 (6 bases). Trimming took 2 bases from V and 5 from J, leaving 12 bases between them. CDR1 KGHSH and CDR2 LQKENI come from the germline V gene. This CDR3 spans 14 amino acids.

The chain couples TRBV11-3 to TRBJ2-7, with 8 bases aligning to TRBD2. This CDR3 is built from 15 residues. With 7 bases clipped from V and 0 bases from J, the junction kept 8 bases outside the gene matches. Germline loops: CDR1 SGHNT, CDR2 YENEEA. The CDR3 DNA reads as TGTGCCAGCACCCTAGCGGGTACTCTCTCCTACGAGCAGTACTTC. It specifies CASTLAGTLSYEQYF.

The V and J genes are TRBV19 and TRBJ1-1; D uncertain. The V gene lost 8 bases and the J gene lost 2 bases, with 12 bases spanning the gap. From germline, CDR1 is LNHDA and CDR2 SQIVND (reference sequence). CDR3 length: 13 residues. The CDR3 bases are TGTGCCAGTGCCGTAGTCCTCAACACTGAAGCTTTCTTT. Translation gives CASAVVLNTEAFF. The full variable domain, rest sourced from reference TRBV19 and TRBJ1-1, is DGGITQSPKYLFRKEGQNVTLSCEQNLNHDAMYWYRQDPGQGLRLIYYSQIVNDFQKGDIAEGYSVSREKKESFPLTVTSAQKNPTAFYLCASAVVLNTEAFFGQGTRLTVV.